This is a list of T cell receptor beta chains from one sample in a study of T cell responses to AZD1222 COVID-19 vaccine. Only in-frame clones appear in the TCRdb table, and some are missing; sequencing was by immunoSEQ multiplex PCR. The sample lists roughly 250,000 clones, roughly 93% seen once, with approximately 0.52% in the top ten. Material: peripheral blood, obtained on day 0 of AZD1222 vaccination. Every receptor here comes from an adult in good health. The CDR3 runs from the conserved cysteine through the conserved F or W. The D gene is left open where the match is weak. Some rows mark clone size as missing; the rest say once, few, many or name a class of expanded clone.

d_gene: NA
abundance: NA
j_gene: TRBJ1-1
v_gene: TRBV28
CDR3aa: CASSSDMNTEAFF
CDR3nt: TGTGCCAGCAGTTCCGATATGAACACTGAAGCTTTCTTT

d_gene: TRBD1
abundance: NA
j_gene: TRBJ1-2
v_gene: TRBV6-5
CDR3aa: CASLGQVGVNTF
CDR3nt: TGTGCCAGTCTGGGACAGGTAGGCGTCAACACCTTC

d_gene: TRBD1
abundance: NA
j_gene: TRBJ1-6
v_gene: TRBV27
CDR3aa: CASSLTTGANSPLHF
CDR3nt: TGTGCCAGCAGTCTGACCACAGGGGCCAATTCACCCCTCCACTTT

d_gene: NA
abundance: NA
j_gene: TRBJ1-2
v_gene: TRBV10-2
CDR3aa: CASSESPGNYGYTF
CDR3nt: TGCGCCAGCAGTGAGTCCCCGGGGAACTATGGCTACACCTTC

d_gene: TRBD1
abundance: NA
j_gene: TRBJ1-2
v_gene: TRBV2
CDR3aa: CASRGNRGRRHGYTF
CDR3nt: TGTGCCAGCAGAGGTAACAGGGGGCGCCGCCACGGCTACACCTTC

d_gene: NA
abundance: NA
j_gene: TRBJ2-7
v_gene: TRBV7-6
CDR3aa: CASSLVHSYEQYF
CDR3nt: TGTGCCAGCAGCTTAGTGCATTCATACGAGCAGTACTTC

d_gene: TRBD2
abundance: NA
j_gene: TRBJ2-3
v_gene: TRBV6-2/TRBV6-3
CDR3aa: CASSYRGSYTDTQYF
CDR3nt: TGTGCCAGCAGTTACCGCGGGAGCTACACAGATACGCAGTATTTT

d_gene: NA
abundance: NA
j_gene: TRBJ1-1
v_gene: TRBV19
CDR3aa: CASSIVTANTEAFF
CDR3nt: TGTGCCAGTAGTATAGTCACAGCGAACACTGAAGCTTTCTTT

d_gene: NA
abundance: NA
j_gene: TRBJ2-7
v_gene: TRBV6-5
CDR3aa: CASSPRPAYEQYF
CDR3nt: TGTGCCAGCAGCCCACGCCCGGCGTACGAGCAGTACTTC

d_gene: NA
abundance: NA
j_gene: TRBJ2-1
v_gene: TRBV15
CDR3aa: CATSRVIGEAFPFF
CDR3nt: TGTGCCACCAGCAGAGTGATTGGGGAGGCTTTCCCGTTCTTC

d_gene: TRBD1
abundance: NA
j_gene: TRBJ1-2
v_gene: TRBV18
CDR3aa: CASSPTGSTRGYTF
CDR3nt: TGTGCCAGCTCACCGACAGGGAGTACGAGAGGCTACACCTTC

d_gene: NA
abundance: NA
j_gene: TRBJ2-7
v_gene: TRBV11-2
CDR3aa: CASSFPDSRYEQYF
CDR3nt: TGTGCCAGCAGCTTCCCGGACAGTCGCTACGAGCAGTACTTC

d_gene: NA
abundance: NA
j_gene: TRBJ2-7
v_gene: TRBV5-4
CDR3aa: CASSLGSRTAEQYF
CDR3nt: TGTGCCAGCAGCCTGGGGTCTAGGACGGCCGAGCAGTACTTC

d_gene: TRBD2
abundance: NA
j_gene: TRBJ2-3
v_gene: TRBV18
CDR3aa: CASSPQASGTDTQYF
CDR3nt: TGTGCCAGCTCACCTCAGGCTAGCGGGACAGATACGCAGTATTTT

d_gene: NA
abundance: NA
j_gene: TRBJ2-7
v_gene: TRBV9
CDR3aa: CASSETGTTEVKQYF
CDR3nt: TGTGCCAGCAGCGAAACCGGGACGACGGAGGTTAAGCAGTACTTC

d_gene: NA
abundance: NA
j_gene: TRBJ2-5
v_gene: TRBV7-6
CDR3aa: CASSDPDKETQYF
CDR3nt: TGTGCCAGCAGCGATCCGGATAAAGAGACCCAGTACTTC

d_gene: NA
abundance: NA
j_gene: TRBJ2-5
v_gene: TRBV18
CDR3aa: CASSQTGVQETQYF
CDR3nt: TGTGCCAGCTCACAGACAGGCGTACAAGAGACCCAGTACTTC

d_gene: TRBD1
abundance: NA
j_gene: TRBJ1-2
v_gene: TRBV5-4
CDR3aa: CASSPWTGGTSNYGYTF
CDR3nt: TGTGCCAGCAGCCCCTGGACAGGGGGCACTTCTAACTATGGCTACACCTTC

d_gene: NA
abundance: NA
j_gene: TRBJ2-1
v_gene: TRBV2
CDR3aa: CASTLQGWNEQFF
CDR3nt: TGTGCCAGCACCCTACAGGGTTGGAATGAGCAGTTCTTC

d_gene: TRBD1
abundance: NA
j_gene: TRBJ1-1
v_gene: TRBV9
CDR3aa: CASSVEDRRRTEAFF
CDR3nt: TGTGCCAGCAGCGTAGAGGACAGGAGGAGGACTGAAGCTTTCTTT

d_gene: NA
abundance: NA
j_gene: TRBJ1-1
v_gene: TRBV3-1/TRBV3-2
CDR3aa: CASSQHGESTEAFF
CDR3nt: TGTGCCAGCAGCCAACATGGGGAAAGCACTGAAGCTTTCTTT

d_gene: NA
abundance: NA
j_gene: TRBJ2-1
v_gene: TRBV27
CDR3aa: CASSPPQTSYNEQFF
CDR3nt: TGTGCCAGCAGTCCCCCACAGACTTCCTACAATGAGCAGTTCTTC

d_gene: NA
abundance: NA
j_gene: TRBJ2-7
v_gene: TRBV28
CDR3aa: CASSVSGSKSYEQYF
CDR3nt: TGTGCCAGCAGCGTCTCCGGGAGTAAGTCCTACGAGCAGTACTTC

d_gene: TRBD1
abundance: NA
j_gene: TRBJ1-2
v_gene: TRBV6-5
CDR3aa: CASSRQGVDYGYTF
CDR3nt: TGTGCCAGCAGTCGACAGGGAGTTGACTATGGCTACACCTTC

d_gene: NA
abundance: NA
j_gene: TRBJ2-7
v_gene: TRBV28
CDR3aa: CASSSDWEQYF
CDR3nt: TGTGCCAGCAGTTCCGATTGGGAGCAGTACTTC

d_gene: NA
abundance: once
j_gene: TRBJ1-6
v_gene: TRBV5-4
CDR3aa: CASSAGASYNSPLHF
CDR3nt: TGTGCCAGCAGCGCGGGGGCTTCCTATAATTCACCCCTCCACTTT

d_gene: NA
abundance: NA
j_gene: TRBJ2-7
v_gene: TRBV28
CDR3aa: CASSLEDLNYEQYF
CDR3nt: TGTGCCAGCAGTTTAGAGGACCTAAATTACGAGCAGTACTTC

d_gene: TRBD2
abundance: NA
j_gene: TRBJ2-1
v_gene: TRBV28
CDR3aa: CASSSSAGGSSYNEQFF
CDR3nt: TGTGCCAGCAGTTCTTCAGCGGGAGGTAGTTCCTACAATGAGCAGTTCTTC

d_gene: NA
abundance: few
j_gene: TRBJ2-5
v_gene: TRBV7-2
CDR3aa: CASTPGVQETQYF
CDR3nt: TGTGCCAGCACCCCTGGAGTGCAAGAGACCCAGTACTTC

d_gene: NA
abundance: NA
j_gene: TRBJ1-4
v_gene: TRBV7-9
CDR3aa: CASSFRSSNEKLFF
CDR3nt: TGTGCCAGCAGCTTCCGCAGTAGCAATGAAAAACTGTTTTTT

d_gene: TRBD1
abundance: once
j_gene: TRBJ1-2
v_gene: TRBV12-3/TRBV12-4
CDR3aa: CASSRQGGYGYTF
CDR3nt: TGTGCCAGCAGTCGACAGGGTGGCTATGGCTACACCTTC

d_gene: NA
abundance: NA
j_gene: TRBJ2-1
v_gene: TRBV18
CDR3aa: CASSPPRAGNEQFF
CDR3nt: TGTGCCAGCTCACCACCGCGGGCGGGCAATGAGCAGTTCTTC

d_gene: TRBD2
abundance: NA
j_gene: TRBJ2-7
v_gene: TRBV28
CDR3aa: CASSLLGAGIGEQYF
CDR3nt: TGTGCCAGCAGTTTACTAGGAGCGGGAATTGGCGAGCAGTACTTC

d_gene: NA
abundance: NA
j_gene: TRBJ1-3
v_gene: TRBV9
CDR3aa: CASSGGGGGQNTIYF
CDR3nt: TGTGCCAGCAGCGGCGGTGGGGGAGGGCAGAACACCATATATTTT

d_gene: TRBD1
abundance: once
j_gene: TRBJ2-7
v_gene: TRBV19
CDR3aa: CASSIRDRVYEQYF
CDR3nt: TGTGCCAGTAGTATACGGGACAGGGTGTACGAGCAGTACTTC

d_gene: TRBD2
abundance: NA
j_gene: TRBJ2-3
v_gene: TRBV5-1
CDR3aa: CATKTSGRARTDTQYF
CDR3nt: TGCGCCACCAAGACTAGCGGGAGGGCCCGCACAGATACGCAGTATTTT

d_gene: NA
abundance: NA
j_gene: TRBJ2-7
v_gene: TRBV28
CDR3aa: CASSRALAAGQYF
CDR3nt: TGTGCCAGCAGTCGGGCCCTCGCCGCGGGGCAGTACTTC

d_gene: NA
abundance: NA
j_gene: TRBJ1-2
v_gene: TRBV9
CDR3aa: CASSPETAPGGYTF
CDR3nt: TGTGCCAGCAGCCCAGAGACGGCCCCGGGAGGCTACACCTTC

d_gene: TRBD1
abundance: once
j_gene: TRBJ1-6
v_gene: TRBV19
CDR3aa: CASSTGEGTGSSYNSPLHF
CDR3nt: TGTGCCAGTAGTACAGGCGAAGGGACAGGGAGCTCCTATAATTCACCCCTCCACTTT

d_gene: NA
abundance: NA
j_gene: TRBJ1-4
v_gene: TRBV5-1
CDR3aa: CASSLAVTNEKLFF
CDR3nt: TGCGCCAGCAGCTTGGCAGTAACTAATGAAAAACTGTTTTTT

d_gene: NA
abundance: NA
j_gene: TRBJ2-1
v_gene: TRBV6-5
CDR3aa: CASRADRSSYNEQFF
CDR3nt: TGTGCCAGCAGGGCAGACAGGAGCTCCTACAATGAGCAGTTCTTC

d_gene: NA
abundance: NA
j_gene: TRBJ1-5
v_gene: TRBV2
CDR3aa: CASSVPLNQPQHF
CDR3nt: TGTGCCAGCAGTGTCCCCCTAAATCAGCCCCAGCATTTT

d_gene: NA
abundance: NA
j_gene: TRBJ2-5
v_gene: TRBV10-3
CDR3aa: CAISTSGPQETQYF
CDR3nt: TGTGCCATCTCAACCTCGGGACCTCAAGAGACCCAGTACTTC

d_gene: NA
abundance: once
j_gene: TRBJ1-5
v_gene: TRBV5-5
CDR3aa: CASSLGVGGQPQHF
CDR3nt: TGTGCCAGCAGCTTGGGGGTTGGCGGACAGCCCCAGCATTTT